Listed below are T cell receptor beta chains from one sample, sequenced in a study of technical replicates of blood from a few donors. The method was immunoSEQ multiplex PCR; TCRdb's version includes in-frame clones alone and lacks a portion of them. Among 70,000 or so clones listed, about nine tenths were seen once. The sequencing input was T cells isolated from PBMCs. These receptors originate from a human donor in good health. Each CDR3 is given with its conserved first and last residue. The D gene is left open where the match is weak. Size is omitted from some rows. Given values are once, few, many or a class for expanded clones.

clone_size,j_call,v_call,d_call,cdr3_aa,cdr3_nt
.,TRBJ2-2,TRBV6-5,.,CASSKHLANTGELFF,TGTGCCAGCAGTAAACATCTGGCGAACACCGGGGAGCTGTTTTTT
few,TRBJ1-5,TRBV10-3,.,CASSGVNQPQHF,TGTGCCAGCTCAGGGGTAAATCAGCCCCAGCATTTT
once,TRBJ2-3,TRBV25-1,.,CASSDWARDTQYF,TGTGCCAGCAGTGACTGGGCTCGCGATACGCAGTATTTT
.,TRBJ1-5,TRBV7-3,TRBD1,CASSLTGGQQPQHF,TGTGCCAGCAGCTTGACAGGGGGCCAGCAGCCCCAGCATTTT
.,TRBJ2-1,TRBV6-5,.,CASSYHAPGEDFEQFF,TGTGCCAGCAGTTACCATGCCCCAGGGGAAGATTTTGAGCAGTTCTTC
once,TRBJ2-1,TRBV5-4,.,CASTHDQGTYNEQFF,TGTGCCAGCACCCATGACCAGGGGACCTACAATGAGCAGTTCTTC
.,TRBJ2-1,TRBV12-5,.,CASEVGGAGNEQFF,TGTGCTAGTGAGGTAGGGGGCGCGGGGAATGAGCAGTTCTTC
.,TRBJ1-5,TRBV19,.,CASTSFGGYSNQPQHF,TGTGCCAGTACCTCCTTCGGGGGTTATAGCAATCAGCCCCAGCATTTT
.,TRBJ2-1,TRBV4-1,.,CASSPFYRAGLRNEQFF,TGCGCCAGCAGTCCATTCTACAGGGCGGGTTTGAGAAATGAGCAGTTCTTC
.,TRBJ2-7,TRBV9,TRBD1,CASGGQGDYEQYF,TGTGCCAGCGGAGGACAGGGTGATTACGAGCAGTACTTC
.,TRBJ2-5,TRBV5-1,.,CASSLWDTEIRETQYF,TGCGCCAGCAGCTTGTGGGACACCGAGATCAGGGAGACCCAGTACTTC
.,TRBJ2-3,TRBV29-1,TRBD2,CSVRGGTSYTDTQYF,TGCAGCGTGAGGGGCGGGACTAGCTATACAGATACGCAGTATTTT
.,TRBJ2-3,TRBV5-4,.,CASSLVDFNTDTQYF,TGTGCCAGCAGCTTGGTAGATTTTAACACAGATACGCAGTATTTT
.,TRBJ2-1,TRBV7-9,TRBD2,CASSSGTRGVDEQFF,TGTGCCAGCAGTTCCGGGACTAGAGGGGTTGATGAGCAGTTCTTC
.,TRBJ2-7,TRBV5-1,.,CASSLQPGLYEQYF,TGCGCCAGCAGCTTGCAACCGGGACTTTACGAGCAGTACTTC
.,TRBJ2-7,TRBV7-2,TRBD1,CASSSRTGIEQYF,TGTGCCAGCAGCTCAAGGACAGGGATCGAGCAGTACTTC
.,TRBJ1-5,TRBV7-3,.,CASSLSGGNQQPQHF,TGTGCCAGCAGCTTATCGGGGGGAAACCAACAGCCCCAGCATTTT
.,TRBJ2-5,TRBV7-7,.,CASTPSGPETQYF,TGTGCCAGCACCCCTTCAGGTCCAGAGACCCAGTACTTC
.,TRBJ1-2,TRBV10-3,TRBD1,CAISATGYGYTF,TGTGCCATCAGTGCGACAGGGTATGGCTACACCTTC
.,TRBJ1-2,TRBV27,TRBD1,CASSSPGTGNDGYTF,TGTGCCAGCAGTAGTCCCGGGACAGGGAACGACGGCTACACCTTC
.,TRBJ1-1,TRBV4-2,TRBD1,CASSQGGQGRMNTEAFF,TGTGCCAGCAGCCAAGGGGGACAGGGGAGGATGAACACTGAAGCTTTCTTT
.,TRBJ2-1,TRBV4-2,TRBD2,CASSQKLAGEGNEQFF,TGTGCCAGCAGCCAGAAACTAGCGGGAGAGGGGAATGAGCAGTTCTTC
.,TRBJ2-7,TRBV10-3,TRBD1,CAISEQGDYEQYF,TGTGCCATCAGTGAACAGGGGGACTACGAGCAGTACTTC
.,TRBJ2-3,TRBV6-4,.,CASSAGEHTDTQYF,TGTGCCAGCAGTGCGGGAGAACACACAGATACGCAGTATTTT
once,TRBJ2-5,TRBV6-6,.,CASVGAETQYF,TGTGCCAGCGTGGGCGCGGAGACCCAGTACTTC
once,TRBJ1-5,TRBV6-1,.,CASSEALDQPQHF,TGTGCCAGCAGTGAAGCCCTAGATCAGCCCCAGCATTTT
.,TRBJ2-2,TRBV5-6,TRBD2,CASSPRLAVNTGELFF,TGTGCCAGCAGCCCCCGACTAGCGGTTAACACCGGGGAGCTGTTTTTT
.,TRBJ2-2,TRBV4-2,.,CASSQGLRVDTGELFF,TGTGCCAGCAGCCAAGGGCTACGGGTAGACACCGGGGAGCTGTTTTTT
once,TRBJ2-1,TRBV28,TRBD2,CASSSDLAGFYNEQFF,TGTGCCAGCAGTTCCGACTTAGCGGGATTCTACAATGAGCAGTTCTTC
.,TRBJ2-1,TRBV7-8,TRBD2,CASSPGLAGTNEQFF,TGTGCCAGCAGCCCAGGACTAGCGGGAACAAATGAGCAGTTCTTC
.,TRBJ2-2,TRBV9,.,CASSADRISEELFF,TGTGCCAGCAGCGCCGACAGGATCAGCGAGGAGCTGTTTTTT
.,TRBJ1-3,TRBV28,TRBD1,CASSSVSGQGVRNTIYF,TGTGCCAGCAGTAGTGTCTCGGGACAGGGTGTTCGGAACACCATATATTTT
once,TRBJ2-1,TRBV30,.,CAWSDGQGPDEQFF,TGTGCCTGGAGTGATGGGCAGGGCCCGGATGAGCAGTTCTTC